This T cell receptor (beta chain) stems from a study of blood T cells in healthy people across ages. Background on the study: Roughly one uniquely barcoded beta molecule per two T cells was captured.

This clonotype was observed a few times. Then a second PCR, running about 6 to 11 cycles, was carried out with a sample-barcoded 5' primer and a J-beta primer mix. MiXCR was run by TCRdb on the 5' RACE reads, yielding one entry per CDR3 protein. The table has roughly 800,000 distinct CDR3 sequences, 58% seen once. V dropped 2 bases and J dropped 7 bases, with 15 bases sitting between them. The CDR3 is 15 amino acids. Germline V gives CDR1 SGHAT, CDR2 FQDESV (reference sequence). The J gene is TRBJ2-1, the V gene TRBV11-1; the D call may be TRBD1 or TRBD2 (5 bases each). Input material: blood. The TCR comes from a man in his thirties or forties in good health. The CDR3 loop reads CASSLNSGAWNEQFF. The CDR3 coding sequence is TGTGCCAGCAGCTTAAATTCCGGGGCCTGGAATGAGCAGTTCTTC.